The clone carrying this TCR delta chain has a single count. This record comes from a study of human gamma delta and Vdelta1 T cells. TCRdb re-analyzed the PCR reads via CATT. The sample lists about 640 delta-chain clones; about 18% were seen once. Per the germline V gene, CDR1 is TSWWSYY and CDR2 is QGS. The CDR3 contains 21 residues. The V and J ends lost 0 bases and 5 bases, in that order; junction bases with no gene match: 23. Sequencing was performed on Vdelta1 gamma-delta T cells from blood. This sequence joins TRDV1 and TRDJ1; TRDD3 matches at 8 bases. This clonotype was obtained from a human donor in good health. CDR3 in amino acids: CALGELGPSHATGGAMDKLIF. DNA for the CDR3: TGTGCTCTTGGGGAACTGGGGCCTTCCCACGCAACTGGGGGTGCCATGGATAAACTCATCTTT.